The rows below give T cell receptor beta chains drawn from one sample of a study of CD8 T cells in Susac syndrome. A single record per CDR3 protein comes from TCRdb applying MiXCR to the immunoSEQ multiplex PCR reads. Of around 280,000 distinct CDR3 sequences in the sample, about 91% are singletons; the top ten hold about 0.07%. The specimen was CD4+ T cells from PBMCs. The receptors stem from a human donor with multiple sclerosis. Both conserved end residues are part of each CDR3. Fields, in order: V gene, clone size, J gene, D gene, CDR3 protein, CDR3 DNA. D genes are given only for firm matches. The size entry is marked missing in some rows and otherwise reads once, few, many or a size class.

V: TRBV6-2/TRBV6-3
size: NA
J: TRBJ2-7
D: NA
CDR3: CASSYSAGYEQYF
DNA: TGTGCCAGCAGTTACTCGGCAGGCTACGAGCAGTACTTC

V: TRBV19
size: NA
J: TRBJ1-2
D: NA
CDR3: CATHRQGLEGYTF
DNA: TGTGCCACTCACCGGCAGGGGCTAGAAGGCTACACCTTC

V: TRBV5-5
size: once
J: TRBJ2-7
D: TRBD1
CDR3: CASSLQPRDSYEQYF
DNA: TGTGCCAGCAGCTTGCAGCCCCGGGACAGCTACGAGCAGTACTTC

V: TRBV11-3
size: NA
J: TRBJ2-3
D: NA
CDR3: CASQRATDTQYF
DNA: TGTGCCAGCCAGAGGGCAACAGATACGCAGTATTTT

V: TRBV20-1
size: NA
J: TRBJ2-1
D: TRBD2
CDR3: CSARDSSGTNNEQFF
DNA: TGCAGTGCTAGAGATTCTAGCGGGACAAACAATGAGCAGTTCTTC

V: TRBV6-1
size: NA
J: TRBJ2-1
D: TRBD2
CDR3: CASRPQGLAAHNEQFF
DNA: TGTGCCAGCAGACCGCAGGGACTAGCGGCGCACAATGAGCAGTTCTTC

V: TRBV7-8
size: NA
J: TRBJ2-2
D: NA
CDR3: CASSFVSSNTGELFF
DNA: TGTGCCAGCAGCTTCGTTTCCTCGAACACCGGGGAGCTGTTTTTT

V: TRBV29-1
size: NA
J: TRBJ2-3
D: TRBD2
CDR3: CSVVLGGTDTQYF
DNA: TGCAGCGTTGTACTCGGGGGGACAGATACGCAGTATTTT

V: TRBV19
size: NA
J: TRBJ1-5
D: NA
CDR3: CASSIGRISNQPQHF
DNA: TGTGCCAGTAGTATCGGACGAATTAGCAATCAGCCCCAGCATTTT

V: TRBV19
size: once
J: TRBJ2-2
D: NA
CDR3: CASTPDDGVETGELFF
DNA: TGTGCCAGTACCCCGGACGACGGTGTAGAGACCGGGGAGCTGTTTTTT

V: TRBV27
size: NA
J: TRBJ2-3
D: NA
CDR3: CASSPNDRRRSTDTQYF
DNA: TGTGCCAGCAGCCCCAATGACAGGAGAAGGAGCACAGATACGCAGTATTTT

V: TRBV12-3/TRBV12-4
size: NA
J: TRBJ2-1
D: NA
CDR3: CASSPKLLDLENNEQFF
DNA: TGTGCCAGCAGTCCTAAGTTGCTGGACCTGGAGAACAATGAGCAGTTCTTC

V: TRBV7-2
size: NA
J: TRBJ2-5
D: NA
CDR3: CATTPGWVVAQETQYF
DNA: TGTGCCACAACGCCCGGTTGGGTGGTCGCCCAAGAGACCCAGTACTTC

V: TRBV6-1
size: NA
J: TRBJ2-4
D: TRBD1
CDR3: CASSRPGQGTKNIQYF
DNA: TGTGCCAGCAGCCGCCCCGGACAGGGAACCAAAAACATTCAGTACTTC

V: TRBV7-9
size: once
J: TRBJ2-2
D: NA
CDR3: CASSLVYATGELFF
DNA: TGTGCCAGCAGCTTAGTGTACGCTACCGGGGAGCTGTTTTTT

V: TRBV6-2/TRBV6-3
size: NA
J: TRBJ2-1
D: NA
CDR3: CASRPGQDNEQFF
DNA: TGTGCCAGCAGACCCGGACAAGACAATGAGCAGTTCTTC

V: TRBV19
size: NA
J: TRBJ1-1
D: NA
CDR3: CASSVPAGEPQGAEAFF
DNA: TGTGCCAGTAGTGTACCCGCAGGAGAGCCCCAGGGCGCTGAAGCTTTCTTT

V: TRBV12-3/TRBV12-4
size: once
J: TRBJ2-1
D: NA
CDR3: CASSLGTFGNEQFF
DNA: TGTGCCAGCAGTTTAGGGACCTTCGGGAATGAGCAGTTCTTC

V: TRBV2
size: NA
J: TRBJ1-5
D: NA
CDR3: CASSAQGPQHF
DNA: TGTGCCAGCAGCGCACAGGGGCCCCAGCATTTT

V: TRBV20-1
size: NA
J: TRBJ2-3
D: NA
CDR3: CSISYRVPDTQYF
DNA: TGCAGTATATCCTACAGGGTTCCAGATACGCAGTATTTT

V: TRBV19
size: NA
J: TRBJ2-6
D: TRBD1
CDR3: CASSIPPARQGARGANVLTF
DNA: TGTGCCAGTAGTATCCCCCCTGCCCGACAGGGGGCGAGAGGGGCCAACGTCCTGACTTTC

V: TRBV6-2/TRBV6-3
size: few
J: TRBJ2-6
D: TRBD1
CDR3: CASISDRQAGANVLTF
DNA: TGTGCCAGCATTTCGGACAGGCAGGCTGGGGCCAACGTCCTGACTTTC

V: TRBV21-1
size: NA
J: TRBJ1-5
D: NA
CDR3: CATNRANQPQHF
DNA: TGTGCCACCAACAGGGCAAATCAGCCCCAGCATTTT

V: TRBV29-1
size: once
J: TRBJ2-5
D: NA
CDR3: CSVGQNQETQYF
DNA: TGCAGCGTTGGACAGAACCAAGAGACCCAGTACTTC

V: TRBV19
size: NA
J: TRBJ2-2
D: NA
CDR3: CASSIVMGAGELFF
DNA: TGTGCCAGTAGTATAGTGATGGGAGCCGGGGAGCTGTTTTTT

V: TRBV19
size: NA
J: TRBJ2-2
D: TRBD2
CDR3: CASLGTSGIGTGELFF
DNA: TGTGCCAGCCTAGGGACTAGCGGGATTGGGACCGGGGAGCTGTTTTTT

V: TRBV3-1
size: NA
J: TRBJ2-2
D: NA
CDR3: CASSQDPGPNTGELFF
DNA: TGTGCCAGCAGCCAAGATCCCGGGCCGAACACCGGGGAGCTGTTTTTT

V: TRBV5-1
size: NA
J: TRBJ2-1
D: NA
CDR3: CASSSPSRDEQFF
DNA: TGCGCCAGCAGCTCCCCCTCTAGGGATGAGCAGTTCTTC

V: TRBV19
size: NA
J: TRBJ2-1
D: TRBD2
CDR3: CASSPRGGGVMNEQFF
DNA: TGTGCCAGTAGTCCAAGGGGCGGGGGGGTAATGAATGAGCAGTTCTTC

V: TRBV7-7
size: NA
J: TRBJ1-1
D: TRBD1
CDR3: CASSLAPQGANTEAFF
DNA: TGTGCTAGCAGCTTAGCCCCTCAGGGGGCCAACACTGAAGCTTTCTTT

V: TRBV7-9
size: NA
J: TRBJ2-5
D: TRBD2
CDR3: CASSFLSGRAAETQYF
DNA: TGTGCCAGCAGCTTCCTTAGCGGGAGGGCCGCGGAGACCCAGTACTTC

V: TRBV2
size: NA
J: TRBJ1-1
D: NA
CDR3: CASSGSIRFTEAFF
DNA: TGTGCCAGCAGTGGGTCGATTCGGTTCACTGAAGCTTTCTTT

V: TRBV2
size: NA
J: TRBJ1-5
D: NA
CDR3: CASRGDGAGNQPQHF
DNA: TGTGCCAGCAGAGGGGACGGGGCGGGCAATCAGCCCCAGCATTTT

V: TRBV7-9
size: NA
J: TRBJ2-5
D: NA
CDR3: CASSLASGIQETQYF
DNA: TGTGCCAGCAGCTTAGCTTCAGGGATCCAAGAGACCCAGTACTTC

V: TRBV12-3/TRBV12-4
size: NA
J: TRBJ2-3
D: NA
CDR3: CASSYLRGTQYF
DNA: TGTGCCAGCAGTTATCTACGGGGTACGCAGTATTTT

V: TRBV3-1
size: NA
J: TRBJ1-2
D: NA
CDR3: CASSQDGRAGGYTF
DNA: TGTGCCAGCAGCCAAGATGGCAGGGCGGGGGGCTACACCTTC

V: TRBV18
size: NA
J: TRBJ2-3
D: NA
CDR3: CASSPGRGSTDTQYF
DNA: TGTGCCAGCTCACCTGGAAGGGGAAGCACAGATACGCAGTATTTT

V: TRBV7-9
size: NA
J: TRBJ2-1
D: TRBD2
CDR3: CASIPWREPSEQFF
DNA: TGTGCCAGCATCCCTTGGCGGGAGCCCAGTGAGCAGTTCTTC

V: TRBV7-3
size: NA
J: TRBJ2-3
D: NA
CDR3: CASSSEAGTDTQYF
DNA: TGTGCCAGCAGCTCAGAAGCAGGCACAGATACGCAGTATTTT

V: TRBV4-1
size: NA
J: TRBJ2-3
D: TRBD2
CDR3: CASSQVSSGSGADTQYF
DNA: TGCGCCAGCAGCCAAGTCAGTAGCGGGAGTGGGGCAGATACGCAGTATTTT

V: TRBV7-3
size: NA
J: TRBJ2-1
D: TRBD2
CDR3: CASSRETSGKGNEQFF
DNA: TGTGCCAGCAGCCGAGAGACTAGCGGGAAGGGGAATGAGCAGTTCTTC

V: TRBV18
size: NA
J: TRBJ1-5
D: NA
CDR3: CASSVWEDQPQHF
DNA: TGTGCCAGCTCGGTTTGGGAAGATCAGCCCCAGCATTTT

V: TRBV5-1
size: NA
J: TRBJ1-2
D: NA
CDR3: CASSLSTANYGYTF
DNA: TGCGCCAGCAGCTTGTCCACAGCTAACTATGGCTACACCTTC

V: TRBV2
size: NA
J: TRBJ1-2
D: NA
CDR3: CASKQDWTGGYTF
DNA: TGTGCCAGCAAGCAGGACTGGACCGGTGGCTACACCTTC

V: TRBV27
size: NA
J: TRBJ1-1
D: NA
CDR3: CASSYGGREAFF
DNA: TGTGCCAGCAGTTATGGGGGCCGGGAAGCTTTCTTT

V: TRBV19
size: NA
J: TRBJ2-1
D: TRBD2
CDR3: CASEAGGHEQFF
DNA: TGTGCCAGCGAGGCGGGAGGCCATGAGCAGTTCTTC

V: TRBV7-2
size: NA
J: TRBJ2-3
D: TRBD2
CDR3: CASSPYGTSGRDTQYF
DNA: TGTGCCAGCAGCCCCTACGGGACTAGCGGGAGAGATACGCAGTATTTT

V: TRBV20-1
size: NA
J: TRBJ2-5
D: NA
CDR3: CSAKIPLAGLETQYF
DNA: TGCAGTGCTAAAATACCCTTGGCGGGGCTAGAGACCCAGTACTTC

V: TRBV7-3
size: NA
J: TRBJ2-2
D: NA
CDR3: CASSLTPPGASTGELFF
DNA: TGTGCCAGCAGCTTAACCCCCCCGGGGGCCTCAACCGGGGAGCTGTTTTTT

V: TRBV4-1
size: NA
J: TRBJ2-5
D: TRBD1
CDR3: CASSQPGQGGQETQYF
DNA: TGCGCCAGCAGCCAACCCGGACAGGGGGGACAAGAGACCCAGTACTTC

V: TRBV29-1
size: once
J: TRBJ1-5
D: NA
CDR3: CNPWGPAYQPQHF
DNA: TGCAACCCTTGGGGCCCAGCCTACCAGCCCCAGCATTTT

V: TRBV20-1
size: few
J: TRBJ1-2
D: TRBD1
CDR3: CSAGQGGYGYTF
DNA: TGCAGTGCTGGACAGGGCGGCTATGGCTACACCTTC

V: TRBV18
size: NA
J: TRBJ1-5
D: TRBD1
CDR3: CASSSNRGNQPQHF
DNA: TGTGCCAGCTCATCGAACAGGGGTAATCAGCCCCAGCATTTT

V: TRBV7-9
size: NA
J: TRBJ2-1
D: NA
CDR3: CASSPEGMAGRNEQFF
DNA: TGTGCCAGCAGCCCGGAAGGAATGGCGGGAAGGAATGAGCAGTTCTTC

V: TRBV20-1
size: once
J: TRBJ1-2
D: TRBD1
CDR3: CSASGVTGVYGYTF
DNA: TGCAGTGCTAGCGGTGTAACAGGGGTCTATGGCTACACCTTC

V: TRBV7-2
size: NA
J: TRBJ1-2
D: TRBD1
CDR3: CASSLAPGQGARNGYTF
DNA: TGTGCCAGCAGCTTAGCCCCGGGGCAGGGGGCGCGAAATGGCTACACCTTC

V: TRBV12-2
size: once
J: TRBJ2-7
D: NA
CDR3: CASRFLAGAYEQYF
DNA: TGTGCAAGTCGCTTCCTAGCGGGAGCCTACGAGCAGTACTTC